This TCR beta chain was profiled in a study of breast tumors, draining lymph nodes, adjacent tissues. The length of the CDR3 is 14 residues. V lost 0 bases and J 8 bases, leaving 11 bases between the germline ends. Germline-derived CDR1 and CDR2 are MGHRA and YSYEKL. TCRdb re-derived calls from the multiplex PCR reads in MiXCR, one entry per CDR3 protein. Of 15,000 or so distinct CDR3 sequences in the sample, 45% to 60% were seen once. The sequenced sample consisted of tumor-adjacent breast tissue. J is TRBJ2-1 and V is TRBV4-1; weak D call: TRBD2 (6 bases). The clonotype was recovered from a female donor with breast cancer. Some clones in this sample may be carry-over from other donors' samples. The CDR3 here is CASSQDRLGDEQFF. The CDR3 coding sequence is TGCGCCAGCAGCCAAGATCGACTAGGGGATGAGCAGTTCTTC.